Presented here are 24 T cell receptor beta chains from one specimen sequenced in a study of blood T cell repertoires in COVID-19. Using immunoSEQ multiplex PCR, the repertoire was profiled, and TCRdb retains in-frame clones only, with some absent. The sample consists of around 50,000 clones, approximately 83% of them appearing once. The source material was peripheral blood. The receptors shown here come from a woman aged 80 or over with acute or convalescent COVID-19.

The chain links TRBV6-1 to TRBJ1-6; 11 positions agree with TRBD1. The CDR3 consists of 15 residues. Germline CDR1 and CDR2: MNHNS and SASEGT. V shed 3 bases and J 10 bases; nucleotides not matched to a gene: 5. CDR3 protein: CASSEGTGGNSPLHF. The CDR3 DNA sequence: TGTGCCAGCAGTGAGGGGACAGGGGGTAACTCACCCCTCCACTTT.

The genes are TRBV5-8 and TRBJ2-3, with 15 bases identical to TRBD2. V lost 5 bases, J lost 9 bases, and 10 bases stayed unmatched. Looked up from germline, CDR1 is SGHTS and CDR2 is YDEGEE. This CDR3 is 16 amino acids long. The CDR3 region is CASRPGTSGGRETQYF. The CDR3 bases are TGTGCCAGCAGGCCTGGGACTAGCGGGGGGCGAGAGACGCAGTATTTT.

This chain connects TRBV5-4 to TRBJ2-7; TRBD1 agrees at 7 bases. Germline V gives CDR1 SGHNT, CDR2 YYREEE (reference sequence). Trimming cost V 4 bases and J 3 bases; bases outside gene matches: 7. CDR3 size: 14 residues. Written as DNA, the CDR3 is TGTGCCAGCAGCCCGGGGACAGCCCACTACGAGCAGTACTTC. Encoded protein: CASSPGTAHYEQYF. The full variable domain, with the rest looked up from reference TRBV5-4 and TRBJ2-7, is ETGVTQSPTHLIKTRGQQVTLRCSSQSGHNTVSWYQQALGQGPQFIFQYYREEENGRGNFPPRFSGLQFPNYSSELNVNALELDDSALYLCASSPGTAHYEQYFGPGTRLTVT.

The chain joins TRBV30 to TRBJ1-6; 7 nucleotides align to TRBD1. V gave up 4 bases and J gave up 6 bases; unmatched junction bases: 6. The CDR3 is 14 residues long. Germline values: CDR1 GTSNPN, CDR2 SVGIG (reference sequence). The CDR3 DNA is TGTGCCTGGACCGTTGGACAGGTTAATTCACCCCTCCACTTT. It codes for CAWTVGQVNSPLHF.

The chain links TRBV5-6 to TRBJ1-6; 9 bases line up with TRBD1. Germline loops: CDR1 SGHDT, CDR2 YYEEEE. Losses at the gene ends were 0 bases for V and 4 bases for J; bases not matched to a gene: 2. The CDR3 has 16 residues. This CDR3 reads CASSLGTGEYNSPLHF. The CDR3 bases are TGTGCCAGCAGCTTGGGGACAGGGGAGTATAATTCACCCCTCCACTTT.

By share of the sample, this clone is medium-sized. This chain joins TRBV10-3 and TRBJ1-5, with TRBD1 identical over 9 bases. After removal of 4 bases from V and 2 bases from J, the junction contained 0 bases not matched to a gene. From germline, CDR1 is ENHRY and CDR2 SYGVKD. The CDR3 has 14 residues. Here the CDR3 reads CAISGTGGNQPQHF. Written as DNA, the CDR3 is TGTGCCATCAGTGGGACAGGGGGCAATCAGCCCCAGCATTTT.

This clone has more than one count but fewer than ten. The chain couples TRBV29-1 to TRBJ1-2, with D tentatively TRBD1 (6 bases). Trimming pared 7 bases from V and 8 bases from J, leaving 8 bases between. The CDR3 has 9 amino acids. CDR1 is SQVTM and CDR2 is ANQGSEA in the germline V gene. The CDR3 coding sequence is TGCAGCGCTGGGGGCGGCTACACCTTC. Encoded protein: CSAGGGYTF.

CDR3 loop: CASSPFGTTPQETQYF. The CDR3 nucleotides are TGTGCCAGCTCCCCATTCGGGACAACCCCACAAGAGACCCAGTACTTC. The rearrangement uses TRBV18 and TRBJ2-5; maybe TRBD1 (6 bases). Trimming took off 6 bases at V and 2 bases at J, with 19 bases between the two ends. The CDR3 is made up of 16 amino acids. Germline loops: CDR1 KGHSH, CDR2 LQKENI.

The rearrangement links TRBV2 to TRBJ2-1; tentatively, D is TRBD2 (6 bases). With 2 bases removed from V and 3 bases from J, the gap between germline ends came to 14 bases. Germline assignment: CDR1 SNHLY and CDR2 FYNNEI. The CDR3 contains 16 residues. The DNA of the CDR3 is TGTGCCAGCAGTGAACAGGTTGGGACTGGCTACAATGAGCAGTTCTTC. Protein: CASSEQVGTGYNEQFF.

This chain connects TRBV30 to TRBJ1-2, with D perhaps matching TRBD1 (6 bases). This CDR3 is built from 13 residues. Germline V gives CDR1 GTSNPN, CDR2 SVGIG (reference sequence). The V end was cut by 6 bases, the J end by 3 bases, with 14 bases between. This chain's CDR3 is CACQGWRDYGYTF. The CDR3 DNA is TGTGCCTGCCAGGGGTGGAGAGACTATGGCTACACCTTC.

This clone was seen a few times. The chain carries TRBV30 and TRBJ2-2, with 9 bases matching TRBD1. Germline trimming cut 0 bases from V and 5 bases from J; bases unmatched to any gene: 7. Germline loops: CDR1 GTSNPN, CDR2 SVGIG (reference sequence). CDR3 length equals 16 residues. The CDR3 region has the DNA TGTGCCTGGAGTGTACAGACAGGGGGTGGGACCGGGGAGCTGTTTTTT. It yields the protein CAWSVQTGGGTGELFF.

The J gene is TRBJ1-1, the V gene TRBV3-1 (or the pseudogene TRBV3-2); maybe TRBD1 (6 bases). V was pared by 5 bases and J by 0 bases, with 13 bases between. The CDR3 runs 15 residues. In germline, CDR1 is LGHDT, CDR2 YNNKEL (reference sequence). The CDR3 DNA reads as TGTGCCAGCAGCGCAGGACAGCTCATGAACACTGAAGCTTTCTTT. This gives the protein CASSAGQLMNTEAFF.

The chain uses TRBV4-2 and TRBJ2-5; a weak D match, TRBD1 (7 bases). The V gene's germline CDR1 is LGHNA and CDR2 YNFKEQ. This CDR3 is built from 15 residues. Trimming took 8 bases from V and 5 from J, leaving 21 bases between them. For the CDR3, the DNA is TGTGCCAGCGGCTCAGGGGGGCCCTCAAGGGAGACCCAGTACTTC. This translates into CASGSGGPSRETQYF.

Here the CDR3 reads CASSGQGPPNQPQHF. CDR3 nucleotide sequence: TGTGCCAGCAGTGGACAGGGGCCTCCCAATCAGCCCCAGCATTTT. J is TRBJ1-5 and V is TRBV2; 8 bases align to TRBD1. The trim removed 4 bases at V and 3 bases at J, leaving 5 bases unmatched. The CDR3 has 15 amino acids. In germline, CDR1 is SNHLY, CDR2 FYNNEI.

The J gene is TRBJ2-7, the V gene TRBV19, with TRBD1 matching over 9 bases. The CDR3 covers 15 residues. Germline V gene lookup returns CDR1 LNHDA and CDR2 SQIVND (reference sequence). J gave up 0 bases and V 7 bases, and 7 bases lay outside the gene matches. The CDR3 here is CASKPTGGSSYEQYF. DNA for the CDR3: TGTGCCAGTAAACCGACAGGGGGTAGCTCCTACGAGCAGTACTTC.

V is TRBV30 and J is TRBJ1-4; 7 bases are a match to TRBD1. V shed 0 bases and J 4 bases; nucleotides not matched to a gene: 5. In germline, CDR1 is GTSNPN, CDR2 SVGIG (reference sequence). The CDR3 is 15 amino acids. The CDR3 DNA reads TGTGCCTGGAGTGTCCACGGGACAGTTAATGAAAAACTGTTTTTT. This sequence encodes CAWSVHGTVNEKLFF.

The chain employs TRBV15 and TRBJ1-5; possibly TRBD1 for D (5 bases). CDR1 is LNHNV, CDR2 YYDKDF, per germline (reference sequence). Trimming removed 0 bases from V and 0 bases from J, with 15 bases in between. The CDR3 is 18 residues long. The chain's CDR3 is CATSRDRGGVNSNQPQHF. Written as DNA, the CDR3 is TGTGCCACCAGCAGAGATAGGGGTGGGGTGAATAGCAATCAGCCCCAGCATTTT.

This clone was picked up one time. The V gene is TRBV3-1 (or the pseudogene TRBV3-2), the J gene TRBJ1-5, with TRBD1 matching 8 bases. This CDR3 is built from 16 residues. Germline assignment: CDR1 LGHDT and CDR2 YNNKEL (reference sequence). The V segment lost 0 bases and the J segment 6 bases; nucleotides outside the gene matches: 7. CDR3 DNA sequence: TGTGCCAGCAGCCAAGATATCAGGGGGCGAGCTCAGCCCCAGCATTTT. Amino acid sequence: CASSQDIRGRAQPQHF.

This chain connects TRBV18 to TRBJ1-2; no clear D gene. The CDR3 covers 17 residues. Trimming took 3 bases from V and 7 from J, leaving 24 bases between them. Germline lookup yields CDR1 KGHSH and CDR2 LQKENI. CDR3 region: CASSPIPYDKAGSGYTF. CDR3 nucleotide sequence: TGTGCCAGCTCACCCATCCCTTACGACAAGGCGGGGTCTGGCTACACCTTC.

This clone was counted a few times. The CDR3 DNA follows: TGTGCTAGTGGTTTGGTACTGGGACACCTCACAGATACGCAGTATTTT. Its translation: CASGLVLGHLTDTQYF. The chain employs TRBV12-5 and TRBJ2-3; the D gene is possibly TRBD1 (6 bases). With 0 bases removed from V and 2 bases from J, the gap between germline ends came to 12 bases. The CDR3 sequence is 16 residues long. In germline, CDR1 is LGHNT, CDR2 FRNRAP.

The chain couples TRBV18 to TRBJ1-1; TRBD1 agrees at 7 bases. Looked up from germline, CDR1 is KGHSH and CDR2 is LQKENI. J lost 0 bases, V lost 3 bases, and 7 bases had no gene match. The CDR3 runs to 16 residues. The CDR3 reads CASSPGQASMNTEAFF. The CDR3 DNA reads TGTGCCAGCTCACCCGGACAGGCCAGCATGAACACTGAAGCTTTCTTT.

Note on this clone: The same CDR3 is also encoded by other DNA sequences in this sample. The chain couples TRBV15 to TRBJ1-2; TRBD1 aligns across 7 bases. Germline V CDR1 and CDR2: LNHNV, YYDKDF (reference sequence). With 0 bases clipped from V and 4 bases from J, the junction kept 5 bases outside the gene matches. The CDR3 is made up of 15 amino acids. The CDR3 loop reads CATSRDTQGSYGYTF. For the CDR3, the DNA is TGTGCCACCAGCAGAGACACACAGGGGTCCTATGGCTACACCTTC.

The genes are TRBV5-1 and TRBJ1-4; tentatively, D is TRBD1 (6 bases). The V end lost 6 bases, the J end lost 1 base, and 13 bases lay between the germline ends. The CDR3 loop spans 15 amino acids. Germline V lookup: CDR1 SGHRS, CDR2 YFSETQ. CDR3 sequence reads: CASNPGTQTNEKLFF. The CDR3, as DNA: TGCGCCAGCAACCCGGGGACACAAACTAATGAAAAACTGTTTTTT.

The rearrangement links TRBV30 to TRBJ2-2; 7 nucleotides match TRBD1. This CDR3 contains 15 residues. Germline CDR1 is GTSNPN and CDR2 is SVGIG (reference sequence). Losses at the gene ends were 2 bases for V and 7 bases for J; bases not matched to a gene: 10. CDR3 in amino acids: CAWSLTGTESGELFF. CDR3 DNA: TGTGCCTGGAGTCTCACCGGGACAGAAAGCGGGGAGCTGTTTTTT.